This T cell receptor beta chain derives from a study of cytomegalovirus exposure and HLA in healthy donors. PCR involved 60 Vbeta and 13 Jbeta primers. Produced via immunoSEQ multiplex PCR; TCRdb's table is partial and in-frame only. Of tens of thousands of clones listed, roughly 70% are singletons. CDR1 is LGHNA, CDR2 YNFKEQ, per germline. The ends lost 1 base at V and 6 bases at J; junction bases unmatched: 8. The CDR3 spans 16 residues. This clone showed up just once. The sample comprised PBMCs. The chain employs TRBV4-2 and TRBJ2-2, with 7 bases lining up with TRBD2. The clonotype originates from a man aged 50-60 years in good health and CMV-seropositive. The CDR3 bases are TGTGCCAGCAGCCAAGGGAACGGGGGGAATCCCGGGGAGCTGTTTTTT. This sequence encodes CASSQGNGGNPGELFF.